At least ten counts were recorded for the clone carrying this T cell receptor beta chain. Its antigen is still unknown. This entry belongs to a study of human T cells and chemical hapten exposure. On the study more broadly: Small discrepancies in pooled library volume mainly accounted for the varying TCR yields per sample. Study outcomes and limitations: Every donor had alopecia, and their immune response may therefore differ from healthy people's.

The library put unique molecular identifiers onto individual cDNA molecules. In the source study's methods: Counting gave a median of approximately 96,000 TCRs per sample, with values ranging from roughly 23,224 to 700,000. TCRdb ran MiXCR on the RACE reads and lists one entry per CDR3 protein. The V and J calls shown here were made by TCRdb, not taken from the authors' results. The data hold 75,000 to 90,000 distinct CDR3 sequences, with over 9% observed a single time. Documented time point: patch test 1, 2 weeks after DPC sensitization. The treatment: therapeutic diphenylcyclopropenone sensitization with weekly scalp DPC. The CDR3 sequence is 14 residues long. CDR1 and CDR2 (germline): KGHSH, LQKENI. The V and J ends lost 6 bases and 3 bases respectively, with 11 bases between them.

The sequenced sample was whole blood, obtained in connection with sensitization to the hapten diphenylcyclopropenone (DPC). J is TRBJ1-4 and V is TRBV18, with no clear D. This sequence originates from a woman aged 50 to 60 with alopecia areata. Some clones in this sample may be carry-over from other donors' samples. The chain's CDR3 is CASSSIPANEKLFF. CDR3 nucleotide sequence: TGTGCCAGCTCCTCGATTCCGGCTAATGAAAAACTGTTTTTT.